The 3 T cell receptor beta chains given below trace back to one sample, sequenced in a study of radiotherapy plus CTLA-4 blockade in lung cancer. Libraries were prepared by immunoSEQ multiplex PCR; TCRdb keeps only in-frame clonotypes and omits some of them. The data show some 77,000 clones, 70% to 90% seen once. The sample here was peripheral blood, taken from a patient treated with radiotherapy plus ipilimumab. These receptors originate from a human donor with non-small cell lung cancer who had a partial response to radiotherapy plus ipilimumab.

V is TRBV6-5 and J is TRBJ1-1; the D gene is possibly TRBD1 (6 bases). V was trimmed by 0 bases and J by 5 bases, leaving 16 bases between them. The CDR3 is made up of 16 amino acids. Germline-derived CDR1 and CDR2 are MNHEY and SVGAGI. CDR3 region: CASSYSSGTPRTEAFF. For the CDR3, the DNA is TGTGCCAGCAGTTACTCGAGTGGGACACCGAGGACTGAAGCTTTCTTT.

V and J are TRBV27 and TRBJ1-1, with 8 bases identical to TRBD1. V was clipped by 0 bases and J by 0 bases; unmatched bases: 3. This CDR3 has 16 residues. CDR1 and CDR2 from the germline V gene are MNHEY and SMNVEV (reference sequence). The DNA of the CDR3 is TGTGCCAGCAGTTTATCGGGGGACAGGTTGAACACTGAAGCTTTCTTT. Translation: CASSLSGDRLNTEAFF.

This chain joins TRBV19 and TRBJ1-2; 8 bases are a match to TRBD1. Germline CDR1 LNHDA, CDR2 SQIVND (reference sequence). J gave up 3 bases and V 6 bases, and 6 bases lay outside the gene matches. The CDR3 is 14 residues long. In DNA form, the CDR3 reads TGTGCCAGTAGGCATCAACAGGGGGACTATGGCTACACCTTC. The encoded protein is CASRHQQGDYGYTF.